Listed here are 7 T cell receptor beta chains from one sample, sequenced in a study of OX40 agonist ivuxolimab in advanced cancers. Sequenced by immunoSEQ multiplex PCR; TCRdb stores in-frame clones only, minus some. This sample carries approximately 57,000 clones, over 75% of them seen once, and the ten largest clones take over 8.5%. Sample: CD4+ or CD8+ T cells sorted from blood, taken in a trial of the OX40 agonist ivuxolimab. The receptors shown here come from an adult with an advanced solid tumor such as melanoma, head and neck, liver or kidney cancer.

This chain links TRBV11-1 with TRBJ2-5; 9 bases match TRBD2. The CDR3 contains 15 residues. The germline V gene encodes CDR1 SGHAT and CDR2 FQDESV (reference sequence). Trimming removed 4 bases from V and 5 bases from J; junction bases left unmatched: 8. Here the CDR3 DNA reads TGTGCCAGCAGCTGGCTAGCGGGAATATTGGAGACCCAGTACTTC. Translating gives CASSWLAGILETQYF.

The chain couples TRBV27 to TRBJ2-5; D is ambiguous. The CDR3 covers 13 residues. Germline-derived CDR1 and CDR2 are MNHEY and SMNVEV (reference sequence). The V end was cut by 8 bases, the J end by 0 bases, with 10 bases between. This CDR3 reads CASGLVNQETQYF. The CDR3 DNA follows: TGTGCCAGCGGGTTAGTAAACCAAGAGACCCAGTACTTC.

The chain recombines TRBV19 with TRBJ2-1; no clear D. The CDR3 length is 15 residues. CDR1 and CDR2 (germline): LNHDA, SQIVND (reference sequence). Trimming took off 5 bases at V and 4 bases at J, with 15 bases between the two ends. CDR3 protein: CASSPGWSEYNEQFF. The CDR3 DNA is TGTGCCAGTAGTCCCGGCTGGTCGGAATACAATGAGCAGTTCTTC.

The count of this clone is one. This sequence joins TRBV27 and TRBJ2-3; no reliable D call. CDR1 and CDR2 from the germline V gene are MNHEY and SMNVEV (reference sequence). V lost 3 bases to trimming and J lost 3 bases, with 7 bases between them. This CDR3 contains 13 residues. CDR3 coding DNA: TGTGCCAGCAGTTTCCCCCAGACAGATACGCAGTATTTT. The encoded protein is CASSFPQTDTQYF.

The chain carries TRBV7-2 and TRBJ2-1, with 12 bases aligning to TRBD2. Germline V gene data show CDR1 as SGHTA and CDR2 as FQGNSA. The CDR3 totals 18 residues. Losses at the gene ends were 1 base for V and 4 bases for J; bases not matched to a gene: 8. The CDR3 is CASSLVGGLAGGYNEQFF. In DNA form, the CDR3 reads TGTGCCAGCAGCTTAGTCGGAGGGCTAGCGGGAGGGTACAATGAGCAGTTCTTC.

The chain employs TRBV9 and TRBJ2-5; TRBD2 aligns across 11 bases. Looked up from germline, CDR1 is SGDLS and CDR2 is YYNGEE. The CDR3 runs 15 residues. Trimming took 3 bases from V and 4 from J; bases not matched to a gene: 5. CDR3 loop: CASSGSLAGGETQYF. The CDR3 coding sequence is TGTGCCAGCAGCGGATCTCTAGCGGGAGGAGAGACCCAGTACTTC.

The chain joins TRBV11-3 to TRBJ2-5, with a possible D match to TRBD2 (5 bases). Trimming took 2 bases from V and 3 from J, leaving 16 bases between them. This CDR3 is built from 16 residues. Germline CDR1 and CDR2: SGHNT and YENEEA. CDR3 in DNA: TGTGCCAGCAGCTTACGGGGTAAACCCGAGGAAGAGACCCAGTACTTC. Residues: CASSLRGKPEEETQYF.